These 20 T cell receptor beta chains share one sample of origin, sequenced in a study of blood T cells in healthy people across ages (dated by TCRdb to between 2014 and 2016). Library creation used 5' RACE. The sequencer was an Illumina HiSeq 2500. A second roughly 6 to 12 cycle PCR used a sample-barcoded 5' primer and a J-beta primer mix. TCRdb passed the public sequencing reads through fastp at Q25 and MiXCR, retaining productive beta sequences. Every CDR3 protein is listed once, alongside the most common genes and DNA of its rows. In this sample the table shows approximately 880,000 distinct CDR3 sequences, 48% of which occur a single time. In total, the top ten clones hold 13% of the sample. Sequencing was done on a sample of blood. The receptor set was obtained from a man aged 30-40 years in good health.

The rearrangement uses TRBV6-1 and TRBJ2-5, with 9 bases fitting TRBD2. The assigned J gene may be wrong: the sequence end matches TRBJ2-7 better. This CDR3 contains 14 residues. CDR1 and CDR2 (germline): MNHNS, SASEGT. The CDR3 is CASRIGLAGYEQYF. The CDR3 bases are TGTGCCAGCCGGATCGGGCTAGCGGGGTACGAGCAGTACTTC.

J is TRBJ1-1 and V is TRBV20-1, with 7 bases matching TRBD1. This CDR3 spans 15 amino acids. Germline values: CDR1 DFQATT, CDR2 SNEGSKA (reference sequence). V lost 0 bases to trimming and J lost 6 bases; unmatched junction nucleotides: 10. CDR3 protein: CSARDLQTGLAEAFF. As DNA, the CDR3 is TGCAGTGCTAGAGACCTTCAGACAGGGCTGGCTGAAGCTTTCTTT.

V and J are TRBV20-1 and TRBJ2-4, with 9 bases lining up with TRBD1. The end of the DNA aligns better with TRBJ2-7, so the J call may be wrong. Germline V gene sequence: CDR1 DFQATT, CDR2 SNEGSKA (reference sequence). The CDR3 extends over 14 amino acids. As DNA, the CDR3 is TGCAGTGCAACCGGGACAGGGTCGACCGACGAGCAGTACTTC. This encodes CSATGTGSTDEQYF.

This chain joins TRBV10-3 and TRBJ1-3; D unclear. The CDR3 is made up of 13 amino acids. Between the trimmed V and J ends, which lost 4 bases and 1 base, there was a span of 5 bases. CDR1 is ENHRY and CDR2 is SYGVKD in the germline V gene. CDR3 protein: CAISGGSGNTIYF. Here the CDR3 DNA reads TGTGCCATCAGTGGCGGATCTGGAAACACCATATATTTT.

This clonotype was observed a single time. The chain recombines TRBV2 with TRBJ2-1; either TRBD1 or TRBD2 may supply D (6 bases each). V lost 6 bases and J 0 bases, leaving 15 bases between the germline ends. Germline V gives CDR1 SNHLY, CDR2 FYNNEI. CDR3 length equals 16 residues. This CDR3 reads CASRGAAGDSYNEQFF. The CDR3 bases are TGTGCCAGCAGGGGGGCAGCGGGTGACTCCTACAATGAGCAGTTCTTC.

V and J are TRBV5-6 and TRBJ1-2; TRBD1 matches at 7 bases. Germline lookup yields CDR1 SGHDT and CDR2 YYEEEE. The CDR3 contains 15 residues. The ends lost 5 bases at V and 4 bases at J; junction bases unmatched: 11. CDR3 bases: TGTGCCAGCAGTGAACCGGGACAGCCTTCCTATGGCTACACCTTC. This sequence encodes CASSEPGQPSYGYTF.

The V and J genes are TRBV29-1 and TRBJ2-5; possible D gene TRBD2, 7 bases. The CDR3 loop spans 13 amino acids. The V and J ends lost 7 bases and 5 bases respectively, with 17 bases between them. Germline V CDR1 and CDR2: SQVTM, ANQGSEA. CDR3 DNA: TGCAGCGGCGGGGGCAGGGCTGGTGAGACCCAGTACTTC. Its translation: CSGGGRAGETQYF.

Many counts were recorded for this clonotype. V is TRBV10-3 and J is TRBJ2-7; D gene uncertain. Germline CDR1 and CDR2: ENHRY and SYGVKD. This CDR3 contains 14 residues. V shed 3 bases and J shed 2 bases, with 11 bases lying between them. CDR3 sequence: CAISDSNSAYEQYF. For the CDR3, the DNA is TGTGCCATCAGTGACAGCAACAGCGCCTACGAGCAGTACTTC.

In regard to this clonotype: This may be a read error: a much more frequent sequence differs by one nucleotide. This chain connects TRBV6-2 or TRBV6-3 to TRBJ2-5; D call uncertain. The J call is in doubt because the DNA end fits TRBJ2-7 better. Looked up from germline, CDR1 is MNHEY and CDR2 is SVGEGT. The CDR3 consists of 12 residues. In nucleotides, the CDR3 is TGTGCCAGCACCGAGACTGGCTACGAGCAGTACTTC. This gives the protein CASTETGYEQYF.

The V gene is TRBV5-1, the J gene TRBJ2-2; D is unresolved. The CDR3 runs 13 residues. The V gene lost 0 bases and the J gene lost 11 bases, with 11 bases spanning the gap. Germline CDR1 reads SGHRS; CDR2 reads YFSETQ. This chain's CDR3 is CASSLGEVGELFF. CDR3 bases: TGCGCCAGCAGCTTGGGTGAGGTGGGCGAGCTGTTTTTT.

This clonotype came up a few times. The rearrangement links TRBV28 to TRBJ1-6; no firm D call. The V and J ends lost 7 bases and 3 bases respectively, with 13 bases between them. Germline loops: CDR1 MDHEN, CDR2 SYDVKM. The CDR3 length is 15 residues. The CDR3 loop is CASTEDGNYNSPLHF. The DNA for the CDR3 is TGTGCCAGCACTGAGGACGGAAACTATAATTCACCCCTCCACTTT.

This clonotype was found a few times. J is TRBJ1-5 and V is TRBV20-1; the D gene is possibly TRBD1 (6 bases). Trimming shortened V by 6 bases and J by 2 bases, and 11 bases separated the two germline ends. CDR1 is DFQATT and CDR2 is SNEGSKA in the germline V gene (reference sequence). This CDR3 region has 13 residues. DNA for the CDR3: TGCAGTGCCGGGACACAGGGCAATCAGCCCCAGCATTTT. Translated: CSAGTQGNQPQHF.

This clonotype was picked up a small number of times. This rearrangement joins TRBV11-3 to TRBJ2-7, with D possibly matching TRBD1 (6 bases). The ends were cut back, 5 bases at V and 0 bases at J, with 20 bases in the middle. This CDR3 comprises 17 residues. CDR1 is SGHNT and CDR2 is YENEEA in the germline V gene. CDR3 residues: CASSRIQGLGSSYEQYF. As DNA, the CDR3 is TGTGCCAGCAGCCGCATTCAGGGGCTCGGCAGCTCCTACGAGCAGTACTTC.

This chain joins TRBV20-1 and TRBJ1-1, with 10 bases fitting TRBD1. This CDR3 is 14 amino acids long. Germline V gene lookup returns CDR1 DFQATT and CDR2 SNEGSKA (reference sequence). V trimming: 6 bases; J trimming: 4 bases; junction bases outside the gene matches: 8. For the CDR3, the DNA is TGCAGTGCGAAAACCGGGACAGGGGTCACTGAAGCTTTCTTT. Protein sequence: CSAKTGTGVTEAFF.

This clonotype has only a few counts. This chain connects TRBV6-5 to TRBJ2-5; a weak D match, TRBD1 (6 bases). Trimming shortened V by 0 bases and J by 5 bases, and 13 bases separated the two germline ends. This CDR3 is 15 amino acids long. The germline V gene has CDR1 MNHEY and CDR2 SVGAGI. CDR3 nucleotide sequence: TGTGCCAGCAGTTACTCGAAGGGGGTTCGGGAGACCCAGTACTTC. As protein: CASSYSKGVRETQYF.

V is TRBV6-1 and J is TRBJ1-5, with TRBD1 identical over 8 bases. The CDR3 spans 16 residues. CDR1 is MNHNS and CDR2 is SASEGT in the germline V gene. V lost 6 bases and J lost 5; bases outside the gene matches: 12. In DNA, the CDR3 is TGTGCCAGCAGGAACTCTTTCGACAGGGGAGATCAGCCCCAGCATTTT. It is translated as CASRNSFDRGDQPQHF.

The chain joins TRBV10-3 to TRBJ2-5; D may be TRBD1 (6 bases). Gene TRBJ2-7 matches the end of the DNA better, so the J call may be wrong. Germline CDR1 reads ENHRY; CDR2 reads SYGVKD. The CDR3 runs 14 residues. The CDR3 bases are TGTGCCATCAGTGATTACACGGAGACAGGCGAGCAGTACTTC. It yields the protein CAISDYTETGEQYF.

The gene calls are TRBV6-2 or TRBV6-3 and TRBJ2-5; D unresolved. Germline CDR1 and CDR2: MNHEY and SVGEGT. The V gene lost 0 bases and the J gene lost 4 bases, with 6 bases spanning the gap. The CDR3 sequence is 13 residues long. The CDR3 nucleotides are TGTGCCAGCAGTTACTCGAGCAGAGAGACCCAGTACTTC. It specifies CASSYSSRETQYF.

This clonotype occurred a few times. The rearrangement links TRBV20-1 to TRBJ2-1; 7 bases are shared with TRBD2. The CDR3 is 14 amino acids. V lost 5 bases to trimming and J lost 4 bases; unmatched junction nucleotides: 8. Germline V gives CDR1 DFQATT, CDR2 SNEGSKA (reference sequence). The CDR3 loop is CSAGGASGYNEQFF. For the CDR3, the DNA is TGCAGTGCTGGCGGGGCTAGCGGTTACAATGAGCAGTTCTTC.

Comments on this clonotype: A much larger clone differs from this one at a single base, so this may be a read error. This sequence joins TRBV6-5 and TRBJ2-5; D may correspond to TRBD1 or TRBD2 (7 bases each). This CDR3 region has 15 residues. Trimming shortened V by 2 bases and J by 11 bases, and 21 bases separated the two germline ends. The germline V gene has CDR1 MNHEY and CDR2 SVGAGI. The CDR3 nucleotides are TGTGCCAGCAGTTACGCGGGGGACAGTTACAATGAGCAGTACTTC. It encodes CASSYAGDSYNEQYF.